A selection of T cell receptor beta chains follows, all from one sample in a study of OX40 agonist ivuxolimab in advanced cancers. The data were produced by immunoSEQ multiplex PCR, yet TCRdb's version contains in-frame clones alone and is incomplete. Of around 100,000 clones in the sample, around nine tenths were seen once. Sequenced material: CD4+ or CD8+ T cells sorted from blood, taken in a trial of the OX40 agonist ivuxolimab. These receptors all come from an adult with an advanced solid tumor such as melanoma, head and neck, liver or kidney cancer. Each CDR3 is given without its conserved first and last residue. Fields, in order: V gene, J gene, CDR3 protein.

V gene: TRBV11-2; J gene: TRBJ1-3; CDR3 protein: ASRRAFGQAGNTIY
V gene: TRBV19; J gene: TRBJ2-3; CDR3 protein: ASSSDGGPAGTSTDTQY
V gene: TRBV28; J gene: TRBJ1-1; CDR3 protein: ASTGTGKITEAF
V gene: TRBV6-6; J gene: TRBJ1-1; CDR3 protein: ASSYSGGTTEAF
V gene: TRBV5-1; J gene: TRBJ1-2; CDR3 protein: ASSRGDTGGYGYT
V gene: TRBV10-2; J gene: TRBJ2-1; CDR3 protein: ASSELGLAGGGGEF
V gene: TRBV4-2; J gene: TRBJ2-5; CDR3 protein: ASSPNAGGETQY
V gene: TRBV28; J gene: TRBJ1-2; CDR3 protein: ASSLLGGVGYT
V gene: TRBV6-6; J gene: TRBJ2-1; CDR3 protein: ASAKARHDEQF
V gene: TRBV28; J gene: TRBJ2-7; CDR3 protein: ASSSGALGMKNEQY
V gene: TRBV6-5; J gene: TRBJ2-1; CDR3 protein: ASSYRGLAGGNEQF
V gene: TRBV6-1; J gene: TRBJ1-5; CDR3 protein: ASSEAGLRQPQH
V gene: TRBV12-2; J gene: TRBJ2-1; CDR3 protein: ASRLPPRKGGEQF
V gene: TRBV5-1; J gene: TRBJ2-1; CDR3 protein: ASSLDGGFDEQF
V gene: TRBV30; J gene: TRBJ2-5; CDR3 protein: AWSEPTGGGETQY
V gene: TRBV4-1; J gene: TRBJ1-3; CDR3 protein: ASSQELGAVFAIY
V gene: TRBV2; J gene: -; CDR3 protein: ASSENRGLTYEQY
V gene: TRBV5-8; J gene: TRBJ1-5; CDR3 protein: ASSFSGGRNQPQH
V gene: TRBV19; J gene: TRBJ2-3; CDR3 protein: ASSGSTRSTDTQY
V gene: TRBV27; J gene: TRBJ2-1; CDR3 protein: ASSPEIAGPNEQF
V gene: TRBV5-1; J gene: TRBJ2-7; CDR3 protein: ASSLTGYEQY
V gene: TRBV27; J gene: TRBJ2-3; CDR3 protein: ASSLGLATDTQY
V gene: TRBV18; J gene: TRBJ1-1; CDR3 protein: ASSPREGSTEAF
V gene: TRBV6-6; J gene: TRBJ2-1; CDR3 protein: ASSTPLAGVYNEQF
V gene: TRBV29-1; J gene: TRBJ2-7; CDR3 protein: SVVAGLTYEQY
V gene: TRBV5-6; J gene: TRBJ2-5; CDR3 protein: ASSGGLAGGVETQY
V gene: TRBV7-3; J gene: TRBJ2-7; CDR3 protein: ASSPQKVGLTEQY
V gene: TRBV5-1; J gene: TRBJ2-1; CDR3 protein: ASSLTMVGPSEQF
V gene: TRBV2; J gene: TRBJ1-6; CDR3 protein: ASSEGQLYNSPLH
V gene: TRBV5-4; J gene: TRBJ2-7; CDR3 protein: ASSYGQAIYEQY
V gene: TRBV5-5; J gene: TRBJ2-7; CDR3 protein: ASSLSFGQGY
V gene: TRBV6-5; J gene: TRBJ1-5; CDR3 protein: ASSYLGLSNQPQH
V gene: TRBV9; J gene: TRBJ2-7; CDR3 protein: ASSVAAGYEQY
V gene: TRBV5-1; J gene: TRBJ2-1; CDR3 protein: ASSLVAGSYNEQF
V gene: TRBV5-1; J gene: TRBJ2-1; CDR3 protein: ASSRIAGGPYNEQF
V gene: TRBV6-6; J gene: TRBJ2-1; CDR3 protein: ASSSLAGADPNEQF
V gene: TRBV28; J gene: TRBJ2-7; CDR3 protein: ASRWGNSYEQY
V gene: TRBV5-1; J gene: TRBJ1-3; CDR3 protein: ASSLSVGNTIY
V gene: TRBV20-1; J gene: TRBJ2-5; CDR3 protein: STGGRETQY
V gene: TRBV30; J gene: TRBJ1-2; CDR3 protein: AWSRGPRGYT
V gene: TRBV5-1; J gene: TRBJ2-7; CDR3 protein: ASSLYGEYEQY
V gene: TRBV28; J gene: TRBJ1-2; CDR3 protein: ASSMGQNYGYT
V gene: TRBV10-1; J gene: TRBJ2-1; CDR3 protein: ASSESFGGNEQF
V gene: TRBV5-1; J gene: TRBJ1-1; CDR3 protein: ASSLGGTGGPEAF
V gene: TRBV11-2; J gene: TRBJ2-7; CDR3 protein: ASSLIGTNSYEQY
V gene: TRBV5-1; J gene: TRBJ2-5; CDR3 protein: ASSLARGSETQY
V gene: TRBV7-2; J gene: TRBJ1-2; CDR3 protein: ASSLAWGATHYGYT
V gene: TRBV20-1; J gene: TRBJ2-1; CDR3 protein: SGQGNEQF
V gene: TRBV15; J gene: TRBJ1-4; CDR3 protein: ATSRDTMGPTRGGEKLF
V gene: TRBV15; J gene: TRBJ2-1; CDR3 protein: ATSRERFLAGNEQF
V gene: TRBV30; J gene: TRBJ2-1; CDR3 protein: AWKLAGGPREQF
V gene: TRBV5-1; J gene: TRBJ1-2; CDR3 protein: ASSLERGRYGYT
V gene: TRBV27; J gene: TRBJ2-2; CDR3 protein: ASSKMTGAILRSGELF
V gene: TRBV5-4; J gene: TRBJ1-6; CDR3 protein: ASSLSILNSPLH
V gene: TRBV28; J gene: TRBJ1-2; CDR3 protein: AGSLRVGGRYYGYT
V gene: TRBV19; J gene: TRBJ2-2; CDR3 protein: ASSISASGANTGELF
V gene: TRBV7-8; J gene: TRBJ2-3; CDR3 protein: ASSSTAGLNTDTQY